The table lists the clone carrying this T cell receptor (beta chain) with a few counts. Its antigen remains unidentified. This sequence may be a read error, since a much larger clone differs from it by one base. This CDR3 spans 15 amino acids. Per the germline V gene, CDR1 is LNHDA and CDR2 is SQIVND (reference sequence). Source material for naive CD8 libraries was about 20,000 to 1,100,000 sorted cells, with 10%, 30% or 50% RNA. Sorted naive CD8 T cells were those defined as CD8+CD4-CCR7+CD45RA+. TCRdb ran MiXCR on the PCR reads and lists one entry per CDR3 protein. The profile shows about 40,000 distinct CDR3 sequences, 24% of them singletons. This sample was included in a study of molecular identifiers for immune sequencing clone quantification. Study-level points and caveats: In naive cells, clones above 20 RNA copies held under 1% of molecules, whereas in effector cells they held over 99%. Barcode collisions between identical TCR molecules could shrink estimates of highly expanded clone sizes.

This clonotype originated in a human donor in good health. Some libraries in this study had Jurkat cell RNA spiked in. Material for sequencing was naive CD8+ T cells from blood, with Jurkat cell RNA spiked in. Subset here: FACS-sorted CD8+CD4-CCR7+CD45RA+ naive T cells. The V gene is TRBV19, the J gene TRBJ1-2; D not certain. CDR3 amino acids: CASNKRTDYNYGYAF. CDR3 coding DNA: TGTGCCAGTAATAAAAGGACGGATTATAACTATGGCTACGCCTTC.